These 7 T cell receptor beta chains were all obtained from the same sample, sequenced in a study of T-cell reconstitution after alpha-beta-depleted transplantation in children. As it was prepared, the TCRbeta library received unique molecular identifiers. TCRdb independently ran MiXCR on the PCR reads; one entry per CDR3 protein. The repertoire holds about 200,000 distinct CDR3 sequences, with about 15% as singletons. The material was PBMCs from the stem cell graft donor, obtained from the stem cell graft. The receptors were gathered from a human donor who donated a stem cell graft to a child with acute lymphoblastic leukemia.

Concerning this clonotype: A single base separates this from a much larger clone, so it may be a read error. The J gene is TRBJ1-1, the V gene TRBV11-2; D gene unclear. The CDR3 consists of 14 residues. CDR1 SGHAT and CDR2 FQNNGV come from the germline V gene. With 5 bases removed from V and 1 base from J, the gap between germline ends came to 11 bases. In DNA form, the CDR3 reads TGTGCCAGCAGCCTACTCAGGAAGAACACTGAAGCTTTCTTT. Protein: CASSLLRKNTEAFF.

This clonotype was observed many times. The chain links TRBV7-8 to TRBJ2-7, with 9 bases aligning to TRBD2. Per the germline V gene, CDR1 is SGHVS and CDR2 is FQNEAQ. There are 16 residues in the CDR3. Unmatched junction bases numbered 10, after V lost 4 bases and J lost 3 bases. The DNA of the CDR3 is TGTGCCAGCAGCTACCGACTAGCGGTCGCGTTCTACGAGCAGTACTTC. It is translated as CASSYRLAVAFYEQYF.

V and J are TRBV12-3 or TRBV12-4 and TRBJ2-1, with 11 bases aligning to TRBD2. V lost 4 bases, J lost 0 bases, and 8 bases stayed unmatched. The CDR3 runs to 18 residues. Here the CDR3 reads CASSYLTSGASSYNEQFF. The CDR3 DNA reads as TGTGCCAGCAGTTATCTGACTAGCGGGGCGAGCTCCTACAATGAGCAGTTCTTC.

This clonotype has a count of ten or more. The CDR3, as DNA: TGTGCCAGCAGCTTAGGGTCCCCCACAGATACGCAGTATTTT. Protein: CASSLGSPTDTQYF. This chain joins TRBV7-8 and TRBJ2-3; no reliable D call. Germline V gene data show CDR1 as SGHVS and CDR2 as FQNEAQ. This CDR3 is 14 amino acids long. V dropped 1 base and J dropped 2 bases, with 7 bases sitting between them.

As to this clonotype: A much larger clone is a single base away; this may be a read error. This chain uses TRBV10-3 with TRBJ1-1, with 10 nucleotides matching TRBD1. Germline-derived CDR1 and CDR2 are ENHRY and SYGVKD. The CDR3 is 15 amino acids. The CDR3 coding sequence is TGTGCCATCAGGACGACAGGGGGCTCGAACACTGAAGATTTCTTT. Its translation: CAIRTTGGSNTEDFF.

This clonotype was observed at least ten times. CDR3 sequence reads: CASSFALTSGRNEQFF. In DNA, the CDR3 is TGCGCCAGCAGCTTTGCCCTCACTAGCGGGAGGAATGAGCAGTTCTTC. The chain is built from TRBV5-1 and TRBJ2-1; 12 nucleotides align to TRBD2. CDR1 and CDR2 from the germline V gene are SGHRS and YFSETQ. The junction had 7 bases not matched to a gene; V was cut back by 2 bases and J by 7 bases. The CDR3 contains 16 residues.

Ten or more counts support this clonotype. The chain couples TRBV12-3 or TRBV12-4 to TRBJ1-2, with 11 bases fitting TRBD1. V was pared by 6 bases and J by 6 bases, with 3 bases of the junction left unmatched. The length of the CDR3 is 13 residues. The CDR3 DNA sequence: TGTGCCAGCAGCCGGACAGGGGGCGATGGCTACACCTTC. This gives the protein CASSRTGGDGYTF.